A single T cell receptor (beta chain) is shown here with its context. The antigen is undetermined. Libraries were prepared by immunoSEQ multiplex PCR; TCRdb keeps only in-frame clonotypes and omits some of them. The repertoire holds about 160,000 clones, with 80% to 90% as singletons. The data belong to a study of cytomegalovirus exposure and HLA in healthy donors. Looked up from germline, CDR1 is MNHEY and CDR2 is SVGAGI. The CDR3 is made up of 15 amino acids. V was pared by 8 bases and J by 0 bases, with 6 bases of the junction left unmatched. Whole-study findings and limits: Usually a TCR sequence was rare, but some public TCRs were found in many donors. The authors enumerated roughly 160 TCR beta chains as linked to cytomegalovirus. Reportedly, diagnosis of cytomegalovirus status by the classifier showed high specificity and sensitivity.

The chain combines TRBV6-5 with TRBJ2-2, with 7 bases aligning to TRBD1. The sequenced material came from PBMCs. The receptor's source is a woman aged 18-35 years in good health and CMV-seronegative. CDR3 DNA sequence: TGTGCCAGCCAACAGGGGACGGCGAACACCGGGGAGCTGTTTTTT. It codes for CASQQGTANTGELFF.